This T cell receptor beta chain was observed in a study of circulating CD8 cells and anti-PD-1 response in melanoma. The wider study: Six of 13 patients had prior targeted therapy or immunotherapy; seven did not. Non-responders showed stable or progressive disease; responders showed complete or partial response. Points from the study as a whole: Published repertoire comparisons used only baseline and M1 samples from a small cohort with few responders. PD-1 and DPOS subsets showed similar, higher clonality than DNEG.

Comment on this clonotype: Antigen: not known. No conserved phenylalanine or tryptophan is present at the end of the CDR3, so a read error is the likely explanation.

From live CD3+CD8+TCRalphabeta+ cells, four PD-1 and/or TIGIT subsets were sorted. Each library started from roughly 15 ng of total RNA using the QIAseq Immune Repertoire TCR panel. TCRdb reprocessed the reads with MiXCR, giving one entry per CDR3 protein. Found here are some 300 distinct CDR3 sequences, about 7% of them singletons; the top ten hold just under 55%. This CDR3 comprises 15 residues. V was shortened by 7 bases and J by 0 bases, with 15 bases between the two germline ends. Germline V lookup: CDR1 SNHLY, CDR2 FYNNEI. The clonotype comes from a human donor with melanoma. The rearrangement links TRBV2 to TRBJ1-1; D not certain. The specimen comprised CD8+ T cells from PBMCs, sampled at baseline or after one month of anti-PD-1 therapy (not recorded which). This CDR3 is CASTRSTEMNTEAFL. CDR3 sequence (DNA): TGTGCCAGCACCCGATCAACTGAAATGAACACTGAAGCTTTCTTA.